One and the same sample provided the 9 T cell receptor beta chains below, sequenced in a study of PD-1 blockade in classical Hodgkin lymphoma. Time point noted: cycle 4 day 1 (C4D1), after five to seven weeks of nivolumab. Every patient relapsed after autologous stem cell transplantation, and brentuximab vedotin exposure varied. TCRdb's table, derived via immunoSEQ multiplex PCR, lists solely in-frame clones and lacks some. The sample gives 30,000 to 50,000 clones, 77% of which show up once; 9.8% is in the top ten. Sequencing was performed on peripheral blood mononuclear cells (PBMCs), taken before the fourth cycle of nivolumab. The receptors shown here come from a human donor with classical Hodgkin lymphoma.

This clone turned up a few times. V gene TRBV10-2 combines with J gene TRBJ1-5; maybe TRBD1 (5 bases). V dropped 7 bases and J dropped 0 bases, with 16 bases sitting between them. The CDR3 runs 16 residues. Germline lookup yields CDR1 WSHSY and CDR2 SAAADI. The CDR3 protein is CASMGQGVYSNQPQHF. In DNA, the CDR3 is TGCGCCAGCATGGGGCAGGGCGTATATAGCAATCAGCCCCAGCATTTT.

The chain is built from TRBV5-8 and TRBJ1-1; D not certain. The length of the CDR3 is 16 residues. CDR1 and CDR2 (germline): SGHTS, YDEGEE. V dropped 4 bases and J dropped 5 bases, with 21 bases sitting between them. The CDR3 coding sequence is TGTGCCAGCAGCGTGGTCCTTGGACGTTTCAGGACTGAAGCTTTCTTT. It codes for CASSVVLGRFRTEAFF.

This clone showed up just once. The rearrangement links TRBV5-8 to TRBJ2-5, with TRBD2 as a possible D gene (7 bases). The V end lost 4 bases, the J end lost 3 bases, and 19 bases lay between the germline ends. Germline assignment: CDR1 SGHTS and CDR2 YDEGEE. The CDR3 sequence is 16 residues long. The CDR3 region has the DNA TGTGCCAGCAGCCTTGGCTTAGGGGGGGCCGAAGAGACCCAGTACTTC. Translation: CASSLGLGGAEETQYF.

The rearrangement links TRBV29-1 to TRBJ2-5; a possible D gene is TRBD2 (5 bases). The CDR3 is 13 residues long. Trimming pared 2 bases from V and 4 bases from J, leaving 11 bases between. Germline V gene sequence: CDR1 SQVTM, CDR2 ANQGSEA. The CDR3 DNA is TGCAGCGTTGAAACGGGGATAAGAGAGACCCAGTACTTC. Translating gives CSVETGIRETQYF.

This clone has just a few counts. The rearrangement uses TRBV4-3 and TRBJ2-1; 14 bases map to TRBD2. Germline loops: CDR1 LGHNA, CDR2 YSLEER. Losses at the gene ends were 3 bases for V and 5 bases for J; bases not matched to a gene: 3. The CDR3 loop spans 16 amino acids. The CDR3 sequence: CASSHSTSGGDNEQFF. CDR3 nucleotides: TGCGCCAGCAGCCACTCGACTAGCGGGGGGGACAATGAGCAGTTCTTC.

The chain combines TRBV10-3 with TRBJ2-7; TRBD1 agrees at 9 bases. Germline values: CDR1 ENHRY, CDR2 SYGVKD. V was pared by 9 bases and J by 6 bases, with 6 bases of the junction left unmatched. The CDR3 length is 12 residues. Here the CDR3 DNA reads TGTGCCATAGGGACAGGGAGACTCGAGCAGTACTTC. This gives the protein CAIGTGRLEQYF.

CDR3 DNA sequence: TGCGCCAGCAGCTCCATCGGTCTAGCGGACTACAATGAGCAGTTCTTC. Protein product: CASSSIGLADYNEQFF. The chain recombines TRBV5-1 with TRBJ2-1; the match to TRBD2 covers 7 bases. This CDR3 is 16 amino acids long. Trimming took 3 bases from V and 3 from J; bases not matched to a gene: 9. CDR1 is SGHRS and CDR2 is YFSETQ in the germline V gene.

The chain recombines TRBV7-2 with TRBJ2-5, with unresolved D. Trimming removed 4 bases from V and 7 bases from J, with 7 bases in between. The CDR3 sequence is 11 residues long. Germline CDR1 reads SGHTA; CDR2 reads FQGNSA. The CDR3 reads CASSSLSTQYF. CDR3 nucleotides: TGTGCCAGCAGCTCCTTATCGACCCAGTACTTC.

The sample holds a few counts of this clone. The chain recombines TRBV27 with TRBJ2-1; D not resolved. CDR3 size: 12 residues. V shed 4 bases and J shed 11 bases, with 12 bases lying between them. The germline V gene encodes CDR1 MNHEY and CDR2 SMNVEV (reference sequence). The CDR3 reads CASSSTVRKQFF. The CDR3 DNA is TGTGCCAGCAGTTCCACAGTGCGCAAGCAGTTCTTC.